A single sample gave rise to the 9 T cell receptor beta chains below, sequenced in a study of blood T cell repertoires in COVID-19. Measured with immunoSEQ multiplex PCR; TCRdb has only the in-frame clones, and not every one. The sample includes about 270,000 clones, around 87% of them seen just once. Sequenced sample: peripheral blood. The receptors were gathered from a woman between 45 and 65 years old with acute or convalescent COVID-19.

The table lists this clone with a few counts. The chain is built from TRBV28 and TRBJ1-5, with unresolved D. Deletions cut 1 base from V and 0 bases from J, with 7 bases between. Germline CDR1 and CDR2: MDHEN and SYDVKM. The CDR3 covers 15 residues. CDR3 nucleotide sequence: TGTGCCAGCAGTTTATTACGGTATAGCAATCAGCCCCAGCATTTT. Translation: CASSLLRYSNQPQHF.

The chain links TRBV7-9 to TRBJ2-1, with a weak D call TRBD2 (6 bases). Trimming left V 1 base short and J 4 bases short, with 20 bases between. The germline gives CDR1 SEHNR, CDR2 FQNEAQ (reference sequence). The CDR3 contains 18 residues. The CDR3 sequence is CASSLGEDALVLYNEQFF. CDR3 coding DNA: TGTGCCAGCAGCTTAGGGGAGGATGCTCTAGTTTTGTACAATGAGCAGTTCTTC.

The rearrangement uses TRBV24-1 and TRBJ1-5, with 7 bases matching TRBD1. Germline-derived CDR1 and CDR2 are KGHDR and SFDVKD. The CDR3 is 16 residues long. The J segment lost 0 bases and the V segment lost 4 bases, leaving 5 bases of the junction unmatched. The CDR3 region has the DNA TGTGCCACCAGTGAAAGGACAGGCTATAGCAATCAGCCCCAGCATTTT. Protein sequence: CATSERTGYSNQPQHF.

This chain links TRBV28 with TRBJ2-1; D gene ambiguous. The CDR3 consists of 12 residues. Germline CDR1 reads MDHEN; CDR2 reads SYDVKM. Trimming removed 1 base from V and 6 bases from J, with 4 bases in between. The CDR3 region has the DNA TGTGCCAGCAGTTTATCTATCAATGAGCAGTTCTTC. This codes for CASSLSINEQFF.

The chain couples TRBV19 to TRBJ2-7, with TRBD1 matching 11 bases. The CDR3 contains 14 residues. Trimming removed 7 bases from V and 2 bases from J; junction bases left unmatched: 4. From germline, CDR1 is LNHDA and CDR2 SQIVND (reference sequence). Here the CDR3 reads CASTWGQGAYEQYF. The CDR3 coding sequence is TGTGCCAGTACTTGGGGACAGGGGGCCTACGAGCAGTACTTC.

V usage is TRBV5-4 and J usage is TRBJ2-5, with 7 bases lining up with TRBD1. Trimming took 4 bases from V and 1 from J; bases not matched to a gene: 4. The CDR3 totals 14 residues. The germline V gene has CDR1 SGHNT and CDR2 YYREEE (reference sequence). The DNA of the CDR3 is TGTGCCAGCAGCCCTGACAGGGTCCAAGAGACCCAGTACTTC. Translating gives CASSPDRVQETQYF.

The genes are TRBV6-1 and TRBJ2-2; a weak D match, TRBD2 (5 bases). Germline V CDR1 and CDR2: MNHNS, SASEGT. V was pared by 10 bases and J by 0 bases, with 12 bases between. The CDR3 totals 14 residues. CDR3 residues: CATRVGANTGELFF. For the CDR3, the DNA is TGTGCCACGAGGGTCGGGGCGAACACCGGGGAGCTGTTTTTT.

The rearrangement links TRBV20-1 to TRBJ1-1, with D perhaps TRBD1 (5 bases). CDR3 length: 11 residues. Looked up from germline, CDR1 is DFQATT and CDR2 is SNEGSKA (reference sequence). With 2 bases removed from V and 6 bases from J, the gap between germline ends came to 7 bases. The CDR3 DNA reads TGCAGTGCTAGATGGGGCGCTGAAGCTTTCTTT. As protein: CSARWGAEAFF.

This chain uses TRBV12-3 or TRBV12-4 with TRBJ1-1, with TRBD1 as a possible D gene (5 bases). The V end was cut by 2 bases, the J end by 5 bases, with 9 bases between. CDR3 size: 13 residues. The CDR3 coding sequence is TGTGCCAGCAGTTTAAGGGGTGAAACTGAAGCTTTCTTT. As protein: CASSLRGETEAFF.